Each of the 18 T cell receptor beta chains below was sequenced from the same sample in a study of shared clonotypes between healthy human individuals. Profiled with immunoSEQ multiplex PCR; TCRdb holds only in-frame clones, not every one. The sample has under 2.5 million clones, around 92% seen once. Sequenced material: naive CD4+ T cells from PBMCs. The subset here: CD45RA+ positively selected. These receptors all stem from a man aged 18 to 30 in good health. Some clones in this sample may be carry-over from other donors' samples.

The J gene is TRBJ1-5, the V gene TRBV7-2; D is uncertain. Germline CDR1 and CDR2: SGHTA and FQGNSA. This CDR3 contains 12 residues. V was shortened by 4 bases and J by 8 bases, with 9 bases between the two germline ends. CDR3 DNA sequence: TGTGCCAGCAGCTCGTCCGTAGAGCCCCAGCATTTT. Protein sequence: CASSSSVEPQHF.

In the case of this clone: This CDR3 is also generated by other DNA sequences in the sample. CDR3 region: CASSRQGSYEQYF. CDR3 coding DNA: TGTGCCAGCAGCAGACAGGGATCCTACGAGCAGTACTTC. The chain has TRBV7-9 and TRBJ2-7; 7 positions agree with TRBD1. Trimming cost V 5 bases and J 1 base; bases outside gene matches: 2. Germline CDR1 and CDR2: SEHNR and FQNEAQ (reference sequence). The CDR3 contains 13 residues.

This clone showed up just once. The CDR3 DNA follows: TGTGCCTGGCCTTTACCCCATGGGGACCCGACCGGGGAGCTGTTTTTT. This encodes CAWPLPHGDPTGELFF. The rearrangement joins TRBV30 to TRBJ2-2, with D perhaps assigned TRBD1 or TRBD2 (5 bases each). Trimming pared 5 bases from V and 5 bases from J, leaving 21 bases between. The CDR3 runs to 16 residues. Germline V gives CDR1 GTSNPN, CDR2 SVGIG (reference sequence).

This clone was detected only once. The CDR3 nucleotides read TGTGCCAGCAGCGCCACCGGGGGGGAATCACCCCTCCACTTT. It yields the protein CASSATGGESPLHF. The chain links TRBV9 to TRBJ1-6; maybe TRBD1 (5 bases). Germline V CDR1 and CDR2: SGDLS, YYNGEE. The CDR3 has 14 amino acids. Trimming cost V 3 bases and J 10 bases, with 14 bases left between them.

The rearrangement links TRBV4-2 to TRBJ2-7; TRBD2 matches at 13 bases. Germline CDR1 is LGHNA and CDR2 is YNFKEQ. Unmatched junction bases numbered 3, after V lost 4 bases and J lost 3 bases. The CDR3 runs to 15 residues. The CDR3 DNA sequence: TGTGCCAGCAGCCTGGGGACTAGCGGGATCTACGAGCAGTACTTC. This gives the protein CASSLGTSGIYEQYF.

The chain recombines TRBV25-1 with TRBJ2-3; TRBD2 might be the D (6 bases). CDR3 length equals 14 residues. Trimming pared 6 bases from V and 11 bases from J, leaving 21 bases between. CDR1 is MGHDK and CDR2 is SYGVNS in the germline V gene. The CDR3 DNA follows: TGTGCCAGCAGCCTGGGGTGGGGGGACCTATGGCAGTATTTT. Its protein product is CASSLGWGDLWQYF.

V gene TRBV5-1 combines with J gene TRBJ2-2, with TRBD2 as a possible D gene (6 bases). CDR3 size: 13 residues. CDR1 and CDR2 (germline): SGHRS, YFSETQ. The V and J ends lost 6 bases and 6 bases respectively, with 12 bases between them. The DNA of the CDR3 is TGCGCCAGCACCATTGGGGACTCCGGGGAGCTGTTTTTT. Translated: CASTIGDSGELFF. Full variable domain (outside the CDR3, taken from reference TRBV5-1 and TRBJ2-2): KAGVTQTPRYLIKTRGQQVTLSCSPISGHRSVSWYQQTPGQGLQFLFEYFSETQRNKGNFPGRFSGRQFSNSRSEMNVSTLELGDSALYLCASTIGDSGELFFGEGSRLTVL.

V usage is TRBV7-3 and J usage is TRBJ2-2; D gene uncertain. This CDR3 is 13 amino acids long. V was cut by 4 bases and J by 1 base, with 4 bases left in between. Germline V gives CDR1 SGHTA, CDR2 FQGTGA. CDR3 loop: CASSSRNTGELFF. CDR3 DNA: TGTGCCAGCAGCTCCCGGAACACCGGGGAGCTGTTTTTT. Supplemented by reference TRBV7-3 and TRBJ2-2, the full variable domain reads GAGVSQTPSNKVTEKGKYVELRCDPISGHTALYWYRQSLGQGPEFLIYFQGTGAADDSGLPNDRFFAVRPEGSVSTLKIQRTERGDSAVYLCASSSRNTGELFFGEGSRLTVL.

The J gene is TRBJ2-1, the V gene TRBV6-1; D call uncertain. The CDR3 contains 13 residues. V lost 5 bases to trimming and J lost 6 bases, with 11 bases between them. Germline V gene lookup returns CDR1 MNHNS and CDR2 SASEGT. This CDR3 reads CASSPPVPNEQFF. In DNA, the CDR3 is TGTGCCAGCAGTCCCCCCGTCCCCAATGAGCAGTTCTTC.

This clone appeared a single time. The gene calls are TRBV18 and TRBJ1-5; D unclear. With 1 base removed from V and 2 bases from J, the gap between germline ends came to 12 bases. Germline lookup yields CDR1 KGHSH and CDR2 LQKENI. This CDR3 spans 16 amino acids. CDR3 region: CASSPRGHAGNQPQHF. In DNA form, the CDR3 reads TGTGCCAGCTCACCACGCGGTCACGCAGGCAATCAGCCCCAGCATTTT.

The chain carries TRBV2 and TRBJ2-7; D is possibly TRBD1 (5 bases). Germline values: CDR1 SNHLY, CDR2 FYNNEI. This CDR3 contains 12 residues. V was clipped by 4 bases and J by 5 bases, with 9 bases between them. The CDR3 spells CASSVLRDEQYF. CDR3 nucleotides: TGTGCCAGCAGTGTACTCAGGGACGAGCAGTACTTC.

The chain employs TRBV19 and TRBJ1-5, with D possibly TRBD1 on 5 matching bases. From germline, CDR1 is LNHDA and CDR2 SQIVND (reference sequence). This CDR3 has 16 residues. The V end was cut by 5 bases, the J end by 3 bases, with 17 bases between. DNA for the CDR3: TGTGCCAGTAGTGTCAGGACAAGGGGATTCAATCAGCCCCAGCATTTT. It is translated as CASSVRTRGFNQPQHF.

The chain is built from TRBV19 and TRBJ2-2; TRBD1 agrees at 8 bases. Germline assignment: CDR1 LNHDA and CDR2 SQIVND (reference sequence). The V gene end was trimmed by 2 bases and the J gene end by 1 base; junction bases not matched to a gene: 3. The CDR3 has 16 amino acids. The CDR3 DNA is TGTGCCAGTAGTATAATAGGACAGGGGAACACCGGGGAGCTGTTTTTT. It encodes CASSIIGQGNTGELFF.

The V and J genes are TRBV5-4 and TRBJ2-3; 8 bases are a match to TRBD2. This CDR3 is 17 amino acids long. Unmatched junction bases numbered 13, after V lost 4 bases and J lost 3 bases. Germline loops: CDR1 SGHNT, CDR2 YYREEE (reference sequence). Written as DNA, the CDR3 is TGTGCCAGCAGCCCCAGCGGGAGCGGTGTTATAACAGATACGCAGTATTTT. This encodes CASSPSGSGVITDTQYF.

This clone was recorded a few times. Other DNA sequences within the sample encode an identical CDR3. The chain is built from TRBV19 and TRBJ1-5; no clear D gene. The CDR3 contains 12 residues. Trimming cost V 2 bases and J 1 base, with 0 bases left between them. CDR1 and CDR2 (germline): LNHDA, SQIVND (reference sequence). This chain's CDR3 is CASSISNQPQHF. In DNA form, the CDR3 reads TGTGCCAGTAGTATAAGCAATCAGCCCCAGCATTTT. Based on the CDR3 plus reference TRBV19 and TRBJ1-5, the full variable domain is DGGITQSPKYLFRKEGQNVTLSCEQNLNHDAMYWYRQDPGQGLRLIYYSQIVNDFQKGDIAEGYSVSREKKESFPLTVTSAQKNPTAFYLCASSISNQPQHFGDGTRLSIL.

In regard to this clone: This specimen includes other DNA sequences encoding the same CDR3. The gene calls are TRBV2 and TRBJ2-3, with TRBD1 matching 8 bases. Germline CDR1 SNHLY, CDR2 FYNNEI. CDR3 length: 15 amino acids. V shed 4 bases and J 1 base; nucleotides not matched to a gene: 4. The CDR3 sequence: CASSGPGQGTDTQYF. The CDR3 bases are TGTGCCAGCAGTGGACCGGGACAGGGCACAGATACGCAGTATTTT.

The V and J genes are TRBV2 and TRBJ2-1; D possibly uses TRBD1 or TRBD2 (5 bases each). V lost 1 base, J lost 8 bases, and 6 bases lay in between. CDR3 length: 12 residues. CDR1 and CDR2 (germline): SNHLY, FYNNEI. Written as DNA, the CDR3 is TGTGCCAGCAGTGAAGTGGGGGATGAGCAGTTCTTC. It translates to CASSEVGDEQFF.

This clone has a single count. The chain joins TRBV11-1 to TRBJ1-1; D uncertain. Between the trimmed V and J ends, which lost 3 bases and 1 base, there was a span of 6 bases. This CDR3 region has 13 residues. CDR1 is SGHAT, CDR2 FQDESV, per germline (reference sequence). For the CDR3, the DNA is TGTGCCAGCAGCTTTCTGGCGAACACTGAAGCTTTCTTT. Amino acid sequence: CASSFLANTEAFF.